This T cell receptor beta chain was sequenced in a study of T-cell reconstitution after alpha-beta-depleted transplantation in children. General study findings and limits: Some patients showed high day-60 TCRbeta diversity, which derived from surviving recipient T cells and thymic progenitors. T-cell counts and diversity at one year post-transplant came mainly from newly produced T cells.

Germline assignment: CDR1 SGHRS and CDR2 YFSETQ. This CDR3 spans 14 amino acids. Trimming cost V 7 bases and J 7 bases, with 18 bases left between them. This clonotype was found many times. The antigen is undetermined. The TCRbeta library was prepared with unique molecular identifiers. TCRdb analysed the PCR reads with MiXCR anew, one entry per CDR3 protein. The table lists 550,000 to 600,000 distinct CDR3 sequences, 20% to 25% of them singletons. The receptor comes from a boy younger than two who had a stem cell transplant for acute myeloid leukemia, so the T cells may come from the graft donor. This material consisted of PBMCs, mostly from graft donor cells, taken 360 days after TCRalphabeta/CD19-depleted stem cell transplant. This chain connects TRBV5-1 to TRBJ1-5, with D perhaps matching TRBD1 (6 bases). CDR3 sequence: CASRETGGSQPQHF. As DNA, the CDR3 is TGCGCCAGCCGAGAGACAGGTGGAAGCCAGCCCCAGCATTTT. Filled out from reference TRBV5-1 and TRBJ1-5, the complete variable domain reads KAGVTQTPRYLIKTRGQQVTLSCSPISGHRSVSWYQQTPGQGLQFLFEYFSETQRNKGNFPGRFSGRQFSNSRSEMNVSTLELGDSALYLCASRETGGSQPQHFGDGTRLSIL.